Listed below are T cell receptor beta chains from one sample, sequenced in a study of blood T cell repertoires in COVID-19. TCRdb's copy holds only in-frame clones and misses some; the assay was immunoSEQ multiplex PCR. The top ten clones hold around 2.6% of a sample with hundreds of thousands of clones, around 90% of them seen once. The specimen sequenced was PBMCs or T cells enriched from blood (not recorded which). The receptors originated from a man aged 55 to 70 who had recovered from COVID-19. Each CDR3 is given with its conserved first and last residue. Each record gives: D gene, V gene, J gene, clone size, CDR3 DNA, CDR3 protein. The D gene is left open where the match is weak. Some rows have no size entry. The others give once, few or many, or a class for an expanded clone.

NA	TRBV5-6	TRBJ2-7	NA	TGTGCCAGCAGCTTGGGAGGTCGAATTGAGCAGTACTTC	CASSLGGRIEQYF
NA	TRBV4-1	TRBJ2-3	NA	TGCGCCAGCAGCCGTGGAGGGGGGGGCACAGATACGCAGTATTTT	CASSRGGGGTDTQYF
NA	TRBV19	TRBJ1-5	NA	TGTGCCAGTAGTGGAGGCAGGATCAGCAATCAGCCCCAGCATTTT	CASSGGRISNQPQHF
NA	TRBV19	TRBJ1-1	NA	TGTGCCAGTAGTATTTTAGGGGGTGTGAACACTGAAGCTTTCTTT	CASSILGGVNTEAFF
TRBD1	TRBV19	TRBJ1-2	few	TGTGCCAGTAGAGGGGACAGGGGATTTGCTGGCTACACCTTC	CASRGDRGFAGYTF
TRBD1	TRBV30	TRBJ1-1	NA	TGTGCCTGGAGTTCTAGACAGGGGGGGACTGAAGCTTTCTTT	CAWSSRQGGTEAFF
NA	TRBV10-3	TRBJ1-1	NA	TGTGCCATCAGTGAGTCGACTCGGGGGGACACTGAAGCTTTCTTT	CAISESTRGDTEAFF
NA	TRBV11-2	TRBJ2-3	NA	TGTGCCAGCAGCGCCGGACAGCACACAGATACGCAGTATTTT	CASSAGQHTDTQYF
NA	TRBV18	TRBJ1-2	once	TGTGCCAGCTCACCTCTTGGCAGGGGAGACGCTAACTATGGCTACACCTTC	CASSPLGRGDANYGYTF
NA	TRBV28	TRBJ1-1	few	TGTGCCAGCAGTTTAGTTGGGGGGAAGACTGAAGCTTTCTTT	CASSLVGGKTEAFF
NA	TRBV9	TRBJ1-2	NA	TGTGCCAGCAGCGTAGGGCAGATTCCAAACTATGGCTACACCTTC	CASSVGQIPNYGYTF
TRBD2	TRBV6-2/TRBV6-3	TRBJ2-1	NA	TGTGCCAGCAGTTACCGCGTTTTTAGCGGGAGTAGTGATGAGCAGTTCTTC	CASSYRVFSGSSDEQFF
NA	TRBV9	TRBJ2-1	NA	TGTGCCAGCAGCGCGAGCGGGACATCAATACATGAGCAGTTCTTC	CASSASGTSIHEQFF
NA	TRBV27	TRBJ2-3	NA	TGTGCCAGCAGTTTTACAGGGCGCACAGATACGCAGTATTTT	CASSFTGRTDTQYF
NA	TRBV10-3	TRBJ2-1	NA	TGTGCCATCAGTACCCGAGATGAGCAGTTCTTC	CAISTRDEQFF
TRBD1	TRBV5-1	TRBJ1-2	NA	TGCGCCAGCAGCCTACAGGACAGGGCTTATGGCTACACCTTC	CASSLQDRAYGYTF
TRBD1	TRBV4-2	TRBJ1-3	NA	TGTGCCAGCAGCCAGCCCACCGGGACAGATGGAAACACCATATATTTT	CASSQPTGTDGNTIYF
NA	TRBV6-5	TRBJ2-7	NA	TGTGCCAGCAGTTACCGGTTTACCCCCTACGAGCAGTACTTC	CASSYRFTPYEQYF
NA	TRBV24-1	TRBJ1-1	NA	TGTGCCACCAGTGAAAGAACCGCCTTCGGGGTTGAAGCTTTCTTT	CATSERTAFGVEAFF
NA	TRBV7-2	TRBJ1-5	NA	TGTGCCAGCAGCCCAACATATAGCAATCAGCCCCAGCATTTT	CASSPTYSNQPQHF
TRBD1	TRBV4-3	TRBJ1-4	NA	TGCGCCAGCAGCCGAACTCAAGGACAGGGCTCTGAAAAACTGTTTTTT	CASSRTQGQGSEKLFF
TRBD1	TRBV2	TRBJ1-4	NA	TGTGCCAGCAAAAGGGCCGGGACAGCGAATGAAAAACTGTTTTTT	CASKRAGTANEKLFF
NA	TRBV11-2	TRBJ2-1	NA	TGTGCCAGCAGCTTAAGCGCTAATGAGCAGTTCTTC	CASSLSANEQFF
TRBD2	TRBV7-3	TRBJ2-1	NA	TGTGCCAGCAGCCTCAGGACCGGGACTAGCGGGAGCAATGAGCAGTTCTTC	CASSLRTGTSGSNEQFF
NA	TRBV18	TRBJ1-4	NA	TGTGCCAGCTCACCGACAGCAGAGAACGAAAAACTGTTTTTT	CASSPTAENEKLFF
NA	TRBV21-1	TRBJ2-5	NA	TGTGCCAGCAGCAAAGACGCGACTAGCGGGGGGGCTTGGCCGCAGGAGACCCAGTACTTC	CASSKDATSGGAWPQETQYF
NA	TRBV5-4	TRBJ1-1	NA	TGTGCCAGCAGCTTGGAGAGGGAGTGGGGAGCTTTCTTT	CASSLEREWGAFF
NA	TRBV9	TRBJ1-2	NA	TGTGCCAGCAGCGGGACAGAGTCGGTTTATGGCTACACCTTC	CASSGTESVYGYTF
NA	TRBV13	TRBJ2-5	NA	TGTGCCAGCAGCTTAAAGAGCGTCGCGGGGAAAGAGACCCAGTACTTC	CASSLKSVAGKETQYF
TRBD2	TRBV3-1/TRBV3-2	TRBJ2-5	NA	TGTGCCAGCAGCCAAGGCGGGAGAAAGAAGGAGACCCAGTACTTC	CASSQGGRKKETQYF
TRBD2	TRBV5-5	TRBJ2-1	NA	TGTGCCAGCAGCTTGGTACTAGCGGCCCACAGCTCCTACAATGAGCAGTTCTTC	CASSLVLAAHSSYNEQFF
TRBD1	TRBV6-5	TRBJ1-3	NA	TGTGCCAGCAGAACCGGGACAGGGGCAAACACCATATATTTT	CASRTGTGANTIYF
TRBD1	TRBV4-2	TRBJ2-3	NA	TGTGCCAGCAGCCAAGAATATTACAGGACAGGGCGGACAGATACGCAGTATTTT	CASSQEYYRTGRTDTQYF
NA	TRBV7-2	TRBJ1-6	NA	TGTGCCAGCAGCTTTACGGGAGGCTCACCCCTCCACTTT	CASSFTGGSPLHF
NA	TRBV4-2	TRBJ2-1	few	TGTGCCAGCAGCCAAGGGCCAGGGGCTTCGAATGAGCAGTTCTTC	CASSQGPGASNEQFF
NA	TRBV30	TRBJ1-1	NA	TGTGCCTGGAGTCCGGGGGTTGAAGCTTTCTTT	CAWSPGVEAFF
NA	TRBV2	TRBJ1-2	NA	TGTGCCAGCAGTACTTCTATTGGAGGGGCGGGCGGCTACACCTTC	CASSTSIGGAGGYTF
TRBD1	TRBV7-9	TRBJ2-7	NA	TGTGCCAGCAGCTCGGACAGGGGGCTATGGGAGCAGTACTTC	CASSSDRGLWEQYF
TRBD2	TRBV6-5	TRBJ2-7	NA	TGTGCCAGCAGTACGGGACTAGCGGGGGGCTACGAGCAGTACTTC	CASSTGLAGGYEQYF
NA	TRBV15	TRBJ1-2	NA	TGTGCCACCAGCCCTACAAATGGCAGGGTCTATGGGTATGGCTACACCTTC	CATSPTNGRVYGYGYTF
NA	TRBV6-5	TRBJ1-5	NA	TGTGCCAGCAGGAAACAGGGCCATAGCAATCAGCCCCAGCATTTT	CASRKQGHSNQPQHF
NA	TRBV19	TRBJ1-6	NA	TGTGCCAGTAGCATAGGGACTTGGTCGAATTCACCCCTCCACTTT	CASSIGTWSNSPLHF
TRBD2	TRBV6-5	TRBJ2-1	NA	TGTGCCAGCAGTTACTCGGGGGTGGGAGGGAATGAGCAGTTCTTC	CASSYSGVGGNEQFF
TRBD2	TRBV20-1	TRBJ2-3	NA	TGCAGTGCTAGTCCTAGCGGGGGTTACACAGATACGCAGTATTTT	CSASPSGGYTDTQYF
NA	TRBV13	TRBJ2-1	once	TGTGCCAGCAGCTTATATGGAGTTAGCTCCTACAATGAGCAGTTCTTC	CASSLYGVSSYNEQFF
NA	TRBV6-5	TRBJ1-5	NA	TGTGCCAGCAGTTACTCGGCAGGTAATCAGCCCCAGCATTTT	CASSYSAGNQPQHF
NA	TRBV7-9	TRBJ2-1	NA	TGTGCCAGCAGCTTAGCGGAGTCCTACAATGAGCAGTTCTTC	CASSLAESYNEQFF
NA	TRBV28	TRBJ1-6	NA	TGTGCCAGCAGCACGGGGGATTATAATTCACCCCTCCACTTT	CASSTGDYNSPLHF
NA	TRBV11-2	TRBJ1-1	NA	TGTGCCAGCAGCTTGGGTCGGTCCGGGACTGAAGCTTTCTTT	CASSLGRSGTEAFF
NA	TRBV4-2	TRBJ2-2	NA	TGTGCCAGCAGCCAAGATCACCTAGCTAACACCGGGGAGCTGTTTTTT	CASSQDHLANTGELFF
TRBD2	TRBV3-1/TRBV3-2	TRBJ2-7	NA	TGTGCCAGCAGTGTGAGACTAGCGGGAGACGAGCAGTACTTC	CASSVRLAGDEQYF
TRBD1	TRBV18	TRBJ2-3	once	TGTGCCAGCTCCTGGGGACAGCGCACAGATACGCAGTATTTT	CASSWGQRTDTQYF
TRBD1	TRBV6-5	TRBJ1-5	NA	TGTGCCAGCACCCCCCGGGACAGGCTTAATCAGCCCCAGCATTTT	CASTPRDRLNQPQHF